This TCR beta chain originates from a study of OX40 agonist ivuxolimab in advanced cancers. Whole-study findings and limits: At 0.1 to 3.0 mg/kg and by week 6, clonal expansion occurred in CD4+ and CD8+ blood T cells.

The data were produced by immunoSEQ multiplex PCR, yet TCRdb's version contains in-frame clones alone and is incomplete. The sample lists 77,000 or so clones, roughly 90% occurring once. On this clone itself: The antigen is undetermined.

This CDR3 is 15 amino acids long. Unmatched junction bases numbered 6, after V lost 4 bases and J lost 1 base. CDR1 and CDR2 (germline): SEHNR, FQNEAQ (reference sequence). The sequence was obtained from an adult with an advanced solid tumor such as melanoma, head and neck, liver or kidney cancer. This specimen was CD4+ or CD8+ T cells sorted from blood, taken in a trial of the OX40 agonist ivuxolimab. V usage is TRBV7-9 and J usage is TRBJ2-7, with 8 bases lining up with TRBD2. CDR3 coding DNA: TGTGCCAGCAGCTCCCGGGGGGGCCTTTCCTACGAGCAGTACTTC. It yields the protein CASSSRGGLSYEQYF.